The present T cell receptor (beta chain) was sequenced within a study of T cells in women clearing cervical HPV infection. The length of the CDR3 is 14 residues. Losses at the gene ends were 5 bases for V and 4 bases for J; bases not matched to a gene: 5. Germline V gene data show CDR1 as SGHDT and CDR2 as YYEEEE. Here immunoSEQ multiplex PCR was the method, and the copy in TCRdb shows in-frame clones only, minus some. This sample's clone table lists about 18,000 clones. To note about this clone: The read ends 3 residues before the CDR3 terminus; that terminus is restored from the germline J gene.

Source material: blood buffy coat. The chain links TRBV5-6 to TRBJ2-5, with 10 bases aligning to TRBD1. The TCR sequence derives from a woman aged 18 to 75 with a cervical HPV16 infection that either progressed to CIN3+ or cleared (not recorded which). The CDR3 protein is CASSLGQGLETQYF. The sequenced CDR3 bases are TGTGCCAGCAGTCTGGGACAGGGGTTAGAGACC.